Sequencing of this T cell receptor (beta chain) was carried out in a study of T cell repertoires in ileal Crohn's disease. Notes on the study in general: Mucosal expansions were suggested to be mainly CD8 T cells.

Worth noting for this clone: Its specificity is unknown.

The CDR3 covers 16 residues. Unmatched junction bases numbered 7, after V lost 4 bases and J lost 4 bases. From germline, CDR1 is SGHRS and CDR2 YFSETQ. Sequencing used immunoSEQ multiplex PCR; TCRdb keeps in-frame clones, though not all of them. The sample carries some 6,600 clones, about 83% recorded once. Input material: ileal tissue. The V gene is TRBV5-1, the J gene TRBJ2-1, with 11 nucleotides matching TRBD2. The receptor was derived from an adult with Crohn's disease. CDR3 sequence reads: CASSPIAGGLYNEQFF. The CDR3 nucleotides read TGCGCCAGCAGCCCAATAGCGGGAGGGCTGTACAATGAGCAGTTCTTC.